This entry lists 14 T cell receptor beta chains sequenced from one sample in a study of spatial heterogeneity in lung cancer (dated by TCRdb to about 2019). The paper's findings and limits, for the study overall: The tumor nonsynonymous mutation count correlated with the number of expanded alpha and beta TCRs within the tumor.

Which antigens these TCRs recognize remains unknown. The library was built by means of 5' RACE. The sample was run on a NextSeq 500. The public sequencing data were trimmed at Q25 with fastp and processed into clonotypes with MiXCR by TCRdb, which kept only in-frame beta chains. Records with the same CDR3 protein are collapsed into one entry carrying the most frequent genes and DNA. The table for this sample lists more than 2,000 distinct CDR3 sequences; over 9.5% of them were counted only once. The biggest ten clones account for 12% of the sample. This specimen's time point label, interpreted: sample taken at primary tumor resection. The input for sequencing was lung tumor tissue, taken at surgery. These receptors were obtained from a female donor with early-stage non-small cell lung cancer.

Sample share makes this clonotype medium-sized. The chain is built from TRBV18 and TRBJ1-1; unclear D gene. Germline assignment: CDR1 KGHSH and CDR2 LQKENI. V lost 3 bases and J lost 1, with 12 bases in between. The CDR3 has 15 amino acids. CDR3 residues: CASSPSQVTNTEAFF. The CDR3, as DNA: TGTGCCAGCTCACCGTCCCAGGTCACGAACACTGAAGCTTTCTTT. The full variable domain, rest sourced from reference TRBV18 and TRBJ1-1, is NAGVMQNPRHLVRRRGQEARLRCSPMKGHSHVYWYRQLPEEGLKFMVYLQKENIIDESGMPKERFSAEFPKEGPSILRIQQVVRGDSAAYFCASSPSQVTNTEAFFGQGTRLTVV.

By frequency in the sample, this clonotype is medium-sized (0.01 to 0.1%). This chain connects TRBV29-1 to TRBJ2-6, with TRBD1 as a possible D gene (5 bases). The germline CDR1 and CDR2 sequences are SQVTM and ANQGSEA. Trimming removed 2 bases from V and 0 bases from J, with 11 bases in between. The CDR3 spans 16 residues. Written as DNA, the CDR3 is TGCAGCGTTGAAACGGACATCGGCTCTGGGGCCAACGTCCTGACTTTC. This gives the protein CSVETDIGSGANVLTF. Filled out from reference TRBV29-1 and TRBJ2-6, the complete variable domain reads SAVISQKPSRDICQRGTSLTIQCQVDSQVTMMFWYRQQPGQSLTLIATANQGSEATYESGFVIDKFPISRPNLTFSTLTVSNMSPEDSSIYLCSVETDIGSGANVLTFGAGSRLTVL.

This clonotype has at least ten counts. The V gene is TRBV6-2 or TRBV6-3, the J gene TRBJ2-1; D remains unclear. The CDR3 totals 16 residues. Germline-derived CDR1 and CDR2 are MNHEY and SVGEGT. V gave up 2 bases and J gave up 3 bases, with 14 bases separating them. DNA for the CDR3: TGTGCCAGCAGTTACCTCCCCACCCAGTTCTACAATGAGCAGTTCTTC. It codes for CASSYLPTQFYNEQFF.

Sample share makes this clonotype medium-sized. The gene calls are TRBV5-1 and TRBJ2-3; TRBD1 might be the D (5 bases). This CDR3 has 15 residues. The germline V and J ends were trimmed by 0 bases and 2 bases, with 10 bases remaining between them. Germline CDR1 is SGHRS and CDR2 is YFSETQ. In DNA form, the CDR3 reads TGCGCCAGCAGCTTGGGGGGCAGAACCACAGATACGCAGTATTTT. Protein sequence: CASSLGGRTTDTQYF.

This clonotype is deemed medium-sized. The chain has TRBV3-1 and TRBJ2-1, with D perhaps matching TRBD2 (6 bases). CDR3 length: 16 amino acids. The V and J ends lost 0 bases and 0 bases respectively, with 9 bases between them. Germline loops: CDR1 LGHDT, CDR2 YNNKEL (reference sequence). CDR3 loop: CASSQDPGGSYNEQFF. In DNA, the CDR3 is TGTGCCAGCAGCCAAGATCCCGGGGGCTCCTACAATGAGCAGTTCTTC.

Judged by abundance, this clonotype is large (0.1 to 1%). This sequence joins TRBV29-1 and TRBJ2-7, with D possibly matching TRBD2 (5 bases). Germline CDR1 and CDR2: SQVTM and ANQGSEA. The ends were cut back, 4 bases at V and 2 bases at J, with 9 bases in the middle. This CDR3 region has 12 residues. CDR3 sequence reads: CSVGRDAYEQYF. The CDR3 DNA follows: TGCAGCGTTGGACGGGATGCCTACGAGCAGTACTTC.

In its sample, this clonotype is medium-sized. The chain is built from TRBV6-2 or TRBV6-3 and TRBJ1-6, with D perhaps matching TRBD1 (5 bases). CDR1 and CDR2 (germline): MNHEY, SVGEGT. V lost 6 bases and J lost 10, with 16 bases in between. The CDR3 runs to 14 residues. The CDR3 loop reads CASSNEGFGSPLHF. In DNA form, the CDR3 reads TGTGCCAGCAGCAATGAGGGGTTTGGATCACCCCTCCACTTT.

This clonotype is categorized as medium-sized. The chain is built from TRBV7-2 and TRBJ1-1; D remains unclear. Per germline, CDR1 SGHTA and CDR2 FQGNSA. The V gene lost 5 bases and the J gene lost 0 bases, with 10 bases spanning the gap. The CDR3 covers 14 residues. In DNA, the CDR3 is TGTGCCAGCAGCGCGAGGGATCTGAACACTGAAGCTTTCTTT. Residues: CASSARDLNTEAFF.

This clonotype was detected only a few times. J is TRBJ2-1 and V is TRBV6-5, with 7 positions matching TRBD2. CDR3 length: 13 residues. The J segment lost 7 bases and the V segment lost 6 bases, leaving 6 bases of the junction unmatched. Germline V gives CDR1 MNHEY, CDR2 SVGAGI. DNA for the CDR3: TGTGCCAGCAGCAGAAGGGGAGGGAATGAGCAGTTCTTC. Protein sequence: CASSRRGGNEQFF.

By proportion, this clonotype is medium-sized. This chain uses TRBV20-1 with TRBJ2-5; D possibly corresponds to TRBD1 (6 bases). V gave up 1 base and J gave up 5 bases, with 8 bases separating them. The CDR3 extends over 12 amino acids. Germline V lookup: CDR1 DFQATT, CDR2 SNEGSKA (reference sequence). The CDR3 spells CSARAGVETQYF. DNA of the CDR3: TGCAGTGCTAGAGCAGGGGTGGAGACCCAGTACTTC.

This clonotype is labeled as medium-sized (0.01 to 0.1%). V and J are TRBV7-2 and TRBJ2-7; TRBD1 aligns across 7 bases. CDR1 and CDR2 (germline): SGHTA, FQGNSA. Trimming at V came to 1 base and at J to 0 bases, leaving 9 bases not matched to a gene. This CDR3 spans 17 amino acids. CDR3 sequence: CASSLDLRGLNSYEQYF. CDR3 DNA sequence: TGTGCCAGCAGCTTAGATTTGAGGGGGCTAAACTCCTACGAGCAGTACTTC. The full variable domain, rest sourced from reference TRBV7-2 and TRBJ2-7, is GAGVSQSPSNKVTEKGKDVELRCDPISGHTALYWYRQSLGQGLEFLIYFQGNSAPDKSGLPSDRFSAERTGGSVSTLTIQRTQQEDSAVYLCASSLDLRGLNSYEQYFGPGTRLTVT.

This clonotype was recorded many times. The chain uses TRBV5-6 and TRBJ1-2; D unresolved. The CDR3 is 13 amino acids. Trimming pared 0 bases from V and 6 bases from J, leaving 9 bases between. Germline V gene data show CDR1 as SGHDT and CDR2 as YYEEEE. The CDR3 DNA reads TGTGCCAGCAGCTTGGTGGGTACGGATGGCTACACCTTC. Translating gives CASSLVGTDGYTF.

This clonotype qualifies as large. The genes are TRBV4-1 and TRBJ2-4, with 9 bases aligning to TRBD1. The CDR3 is 16 residues long. V dropped 3 bases and J dropped 6; count of bases not matched to a gene: 9. Germline CDR1 MGHRA, CDR2 YSYEKL. DNA of the CDR3: TGCGCCAGCAGCCAGGCTCGACAGGGGGTGTCAAACATTCAGTACTTC. This codes for CASSQARQGVSNIQYF.

This clonotype ranks as large. The chain combines TRBV20-1 with TRBJ1-2, with 12 bases that match TRBD1. V lost 1 base, J lost 5 bases, and 8 bases stayed unmatched. The CDR3 extends over 16 amino acids. Germline CDR1 and CDR2: DFQATT and SNEGSKA (reference sequence). The CDR3 nucleotides are TGCAGTGCTAGAGGCCGGGACAGGGGGCTTCTTTATGGCTACACCTTC. Residues: CSARGRDRGLLYGYTF.